Listed here is a single T cell receptor (beta chain). Its target is not known. The study enrolled healthy HIV-negative adults without recent acute infections or vaccinations as donors. Nashville, Tennessee was home to all donors, each a Caucasian adult. Researchers partitioned CD4+ cells into CD45RA+ naive and CD45RA-negative memory subsets. Here immunoSEQ multiplex PCR was the method, and the copy in TCRdb shows in-frame clones only, minus some. The table shows some 2,500,000 clones, with 80% to 95% occurring only once. The data were obtained in a study of shared clonotypes between healthy human individuals. Study outcomes and limitations: Larger estimated richness was generally recorded for naive subsets relative to memory subsets.

This receptor was taken from a man between 18 and 29 years old in good health. Some clones in this sample may be carry-over from other donors' samples. The sequenced material came from naive CD4+ T cells from PBMCs. Subset denoted: CD45RA+ positively selected.

The CDR3 nucleotides are TGTGCCAGCAGTGAGGGACAGAAGTGGTACGAGCAGTACTTC. Its protein product is CASSEGQKWYEQYF. The chain uses TRBV2 and TRBJ2-7; 7 positions match TRBD1. Germline CDR1 SNHLY, CDR2 FYNNEI. The CDR3 has 14 amino acids. V was pared by 3 bases and J by 4 bases, with 6 bases of the junction left unmatched.